One sample yielded the 9 T cell receptor beta chains listed below, sequenced in a study of blood T cell repertoires in COVID-19. Sequencing was performed with immunoSEQ multiplex PCR; in TCRdb, only in-frame clones are kept and a portion is missing. The sample yields 70,000 to 95,000 clones, approximately 90% seen once. The specimen sequenced was peripheral blood. Receptor source: a woman aged 45-65 years in a cohort sampled during active COVID-19.

V and J are TRBV3-1 (or the pseudogene TRBV3-2) and TRBJ1-2, with D hard to call. This CDR3 region has 13 residues. Germline CDR1 and CDR2: LGHDT and YNNKEL (reference sequence). Trimming took 6 bases from V and 3 from J, leaving 11 bases between them. CDR3 DNA sequence: TGTGCCAGCAGTCTGGGCCTGGACTATGGCTACACCTTC. Encoded protein: CASSLGLDYGYTF.

This sequence joins TRBV3-1 (or the pseudogene TRBV3-2) and TRBJ1-4; D is unclear. The CDR3 covers 14 residues. Germline V lookup: CDR1 LGHDT, CDR2 YNNKEL (reference sequence). V was trimmed by 4 bases and J by 5 bases, leaving 11 bases between them. The CDR3 here is CASSRRVVNEKLFF. The CDR3 DNA reads as TGTGCCAGCAGCCGCCGGGTAGTGAATGAAAAACTGTTTTTT.

This chain joins TRBV7-8 and TRBJ2-7, with a tentative D call TRBD1 (5 bases). V shed 2 bases and J shed 1 base, with 9 bases lying between them. This CDR3 comprises 14 residues. The germline CDR1 and CDR2 sequences are SGHVS and FQNEAQ. DNA for the CDR3: TGTGCCAGCAGCTTAACGGACACTTCCTACGAGCAGTACTTC. This encodes CASSLTDTSYEQYF.

The chain uses TRBV29-1 and TRBJ2-1; 10 bases are a match to TRBD2. The CDR3 contains 16 residues. V was clipped by 7 bases and J by 6 bases; unmatched bases: 15. From germline, CDR1 is SQVTM and CDR2 ANQGSEA. CDR3 in DNA: TGCAGCGCCCTTGGGGCTAGCGGGGGCCGGACCAATGAGCAGTTCTTC. Its protein is CSALGASGGRTNEQFF.

The chain combines TRBV12-5 with TRBJ1-1; the match to TRBD1 covers 8 bases. CDR3 length equals 13 residues. Per the germline V gene, CDR1 is LGHNT and CDR2 is FRNRAP. Trimming cost V 4 bases and J 12 bases; bases outside gene matches: 10. CDR3 protein: CASGSTGDLGTFF. Written as DNA, the CDR3 is TGTGCTAGTGGTTCGACAGGGGACCTGGGAACTTTCTTT.

The CDR3 loop is CASSVNSGIGYGYTF. The CDR3 DNA follows: TGCGCCAGCAGCGTAAACAGCGGGATCGGCTATGGCTACACCTTC. J is TRBJ1-2 and V is TRBV5-1; D is unclear. The CDR3 sequence is 15 residues long. The germline V and J ends were trimmed by 4 bases and 4 bases, with 17 bases remaining between them. Germline values: CDR1 SGHRS, CDR2 YFSETQ.

Here the CDR3 reads CASSSKGLAGNNEQFF. CDR3 bases: TGTGCCAGTAGTAGTAAGGGGCTAGCGGGAAATAATGAGCAGTTCTTC. J is TRBJ2-1 and V is TRBV19, with TRBD2 matching over 9 bases. Trimming removed 4 bases from V and 7 bases from J; junction bases left unmatched: 11. The germline V gene has CDR1 LNHDA and CDR2 SQIVND (reference sequence). The CDR3 consists of 16 residues. Full variable domain (outside the CDR3, taken from reference TRBV19 and TRBJ2-1): DGGITQSPKYLFRKEGQNVTLSCEQNLNHDAMYWYRQDPGQGLRLIYYSQIVNDFQKGDIAEGYSVSREKKESFPLTVTSAQKNPTAFYLCASSSKGLAGNNEQFFGPGTRLTVL.

This chain joins TRBV12-5 and TRBJ2-7, with D maybe TRBD2 (5 bases). Germline lookup yields CDR1 LGHNT and CDR2 FRNRAP. The CDR3 runs 15 residues. Trimming took 0 bases from V and 6 from J, leaving 15 bases between them. CDR3: CASGLVLGRGIEQYF. The CDR3 bases are TGTGCTAGTGGTTTGGTACTTGGTCGAGGGATCGAGCAGTACTTC.

J is TRBJ1-4 and V is TRBV5-6, with D uncertain. The CDR3 length is 14 residues. Per the germline V gene, CDR1 is SGHDT and CDR2 is YYEEEE. V dropped 0 bases and J dropped 5 bases, with 8 bases sitting between them. The CDR3 loop is CASSLAVSNEKLFF. CDR3 bases: TGTGCCAGCAGCTTGGCAGTCTCAAATGAAAAACTGTTTTTT.